One and the same sample provided the 19 T cell receptor beta chains below, sequenced in a study of blood T cell repertoires in COVID-19. Libraries were prepared by immunoSEQ multiplex PCR; TCRdb keeps only in-frame clonotypes and omits some of them. The repertoire holds about 200,000 clones, with roughly 87% as singletons. Sequencing was carried out using PBMCs or T cells enriched from blood (not recorded which). The source is a woman aged 30 to 39 who had recovered from COVID-19.

The genes are TRBV18 and TRBJ2-2; D gene unclear. Trimming shortened V by 3 bases and J by 3 bases, and 5 bases separated the two germline ends. The CDR3 totals 13 residues. The V gene's germline CDR1 is KGHSH and CDR2 LQKENI. The CDR3 region has the DNA TGTGCCAGCTCACCCCCAGACACCGGGGAGCTGTTTTTT. Translation gives CASSPPDTGELFF.

The chain couples TRBV6-2 or TRBV6-3 to TRBJ1-5; perhaps TRBD1 as D (6 bases). The germline CDR1 and CDR2 sequences are MNHEY and SVGEGT. CDR3 length equals 15 residues. V shed 4 bases and J shed 9 bases, with 19 bases lying between them. CDR3 in DNA: TGTGCCAGCAGTTTGGGGGCGAGTTTTAATGGGCCCCAGCATTTT. Its translation is CASSLGASFNGPQHF.

This sequence joins TRBV19 and TRBJ1-4, with 7 nucleotides matching TRBD1. CDR3 length: 16 amino acids. After removal of 0 bases from V and 8 bases from J, the junction contained 9 bases not matched to a gene. Germline CDR1 LNHDA, CDR2 SQIVND (reference sequence). CDR3 residues: CASSIDLRQGLEKLFF. CDR3 in DNA: TGTGCCAGTAGTATAGATCTGAGACAGGGTTTAGAAAAACTGTTTTTT.

The chain combines TRBV9 with TRBJ1-5, with TRBD1 as a possible D gene (6 bases). The CDR3 spans 14 residues. V lost 0 bases, J lost 7 bases, and 11 bases lay in between. Germline V gives CDR1 SGDLS, CDR2 YYNGEE. DNA of the CDR3: TGTGCCAGCAGCGTAGGAAGTAGGGGGCAGCCCCAGCATTTT. This encodes CASSVGSRGQPQHF.

J is TRBJ1-1 and V is TRBV19; 11 bases fit TRBD1. In germline, CDR1 is LNHDA, CDR2 SQIVND (reference sequence). CDR3 size: 17 residues. V was pared by 0 bases and J by 3 bases, with 6 bases of the junction left unmatched. CDR3 sequence: CASSIEIGGQGDTEAFF. CDR3 nucleotides: TGTGCCAGTAGTATAGAGATCGGGGGACAGGGGGACACTGAAGCTTTCTTT.

This sequence joins TRBV28 and TRBJ2-1; D unclear. Trimming pared 5 bases from V and 2 bases from J, leaving 10 bases between. The CDR3 length is 14 residues. Germline-derived CDR1 and CDR2 are MDHEN and SYDVKM. The CDR3 DNA reads as TGTGCCAGCAGTCCAGCGAGTCCCTACAATGAGCAGTTCTTC. Amino acid sequence: CASSPASPYNEQFF.

The chain combines TRBV7-3 with TRBJ2-2; TRBD2 matches at 7 bases. Germline CDR1 is SGHTA and CDR2 is FQGTGA. The CDR3 runs to 14 residues. J was trimmed by 5 bases and V by 4 bases; bases with no gene match: 4. This chain's CDR3 is CASSWGLNTGELFF. The CDR3 DNA reads as TGTGCCAGCAGCTGGGGACTAAATACCGGGGAGCTGTTTTTT.

The V and J genes are TRBV7-2 and TRBJ2-1; D is perhaps TRBD1 (6 bases). V lost 2 bases, J lost 2 bases, and 10 bases lay in between. The CDR3 length is 15 residues. The germline CDR1 and CDR2 sequences are SGHTA and FQGNSA. Written as DNA, the CDR3 is TGTGCCAGCAGCTTAACCCCAGGGGCCTACAATGAGCAGTTCTTC. It specifies CASSLTPGAYNEQFF.

V and J are TRBV7-2 and TRBJ2-5, with D possibly TRBD1 on 7 matching bases. CDR1 SGHTA and CDR2 FQGNSA come from the germline V gene. The CDR3 extends over 15 amino acids. V shed 6 bases and J shed 5 bases, with 19 bases lying between them. CDR3 sequence: CASSREEGAGETQYF. The DNA of the CDR3 is TGTGCCAGCAGTCGAGAGGAGGGGGCGGGGGAGACCCAGTACTTC. The full variable domain, its missing parts supplied by reference TRBV7-2 and TRBJ2-5, is GAGVSQSPSNKVTEKGKDVELRCDPISGHTALYWYRQSLGQGLEFLIYFQGNSAPDKSGLPSDRFSAERTGGSVSTLTIQRTQQEDSAVYLCASSREEGAGETQYFGPGTRLLVL.

The V and J genes are TRBV5-3 and TRBJ1-2; D may be TRBD1 (6 bases). TRBV5-3 belongs to the ORF category, with a function that is uncertain. The V end was cut by 4 bases, the J end by 4 bases, with 14 bases between. CDR3 size: 14 residues. The CDR3 DNA reads TGTGCCAGAAGCAAAGACCCAGGGGTCTATGGCTACACCTTC. It translates to CARSKDPGVYGYTF.

The rearrangement joins TRBV5-4 to TRBJ2-7, with 11 bases identical to TRBD2. Losses at the gene ends were 6 bases for V and 0 bases for J; bases not matched to a gene: 11. This CDR3 is built from 17 residues. The V gene's germline CDR1 is SGHNT and CDR2 YYREEE (reference sequence). The CDR3 coding sequence is TGTGCCAGCAACATTGGTGGGACTAGCGGACCCTCCTACGAGCAGTACTTC. Residues: CASNIGGTSGPSYEQYF.

J is TRBJ2-7 and V is TRBV6-5; no definite D call. This CDR3 comprises 13 residues. V was pared by 0 bases and J by 3 bases, with 6 bases between. The germline V gene has CDR1 MNHEY and CDR2 SVGAGI. CDR3 sequence (DNA): TGTGCCAGCAGTTACTCGAGGCGCTACGAGCAGTACTTC. Residues: CASSYSRRYEQYF.

The rearrangement uses TRBV7-2 and TRBJ1-1; D possibly corresponds to TRBD1 (6 bases). The CDR3 totals 14 residues. CDR1 SGHTA and CDR2 FQGNSA come from the germline V gene. V was clipped by 0 bases and J by 4 bases, with 9 bases between them. The CDR3 sequence is CASSLASRGTEAFF. DNA of the CDR3: TGTGCCAGCAGCTTAGCCTCCAGGGGCACTGAAGCTTTCTTT.

V and J are TRBV7-3 and TRBJ1-2; possible D gene TRBD1, 5 bases. The germline V and J ends were trimmed by 0 bases and 4 bases, with 12 bases remaining between them. Germline V CDR1 and CDR2: SGHTA, FQGTGA. The CDR3 is 15 amino acids. Here the CDR3 reads CASSLTSDRSYGYTF. The CDR3 DNA sequence: TGTGCCAGCAGCTTAACTTCTGACAGATCCTATGGCTACACCTTC.

In its sample, this clone was seen a few times. The chain combines TRBV19 with TRBJ1-4; 8 nucleotides agree with TRBD1. J lost 6 bases, V lost 6 bases, and 15 bases had no gene match. Germline assignment: CDR1 LNHDA and CDR2 SQIVND (reference sequence). The CDR3 is 17 amino acids. As DNA, the CDR3 is TGTGCCAGTAGCAATCCGGGACAGGACATAGATCATGAAAAACTGTTTTTT. Amino acid sequence: CASSNPGQDIDHEKLFF.

This clone was seen a handful of times. The chain uses TRBV27 and TRBJ1-2; 10 bases match TRBD1. V lost 5 bases to trimming and J lost 3 bases; unmatched junction nucleotides: 6. This CDR3 spans 15 amino acids. Germline V gene sequence: CDR1 MNHEY, CDR2 SMNVEV (reference sequence). The CDR3 coding sequence is TGTGCCAGCAGTCCGTTGGACAGGGGGTACTATGGCTACACCTTC. This translates into CASSPLDRGYYGYTF.

This clone was found once. The rearrangement uses TRBV7-9 and TRBJ2-7; D perhaps matches TRBD1 (6 bases). The CDR3 length is 12 residues. In germline, CDR1 is SEHNR, CDR2 FQNEAQ (reference sequence). V lost 0 bases to trimming and J lost 7 bases, with 7 bases between them. The CDR3 bases are TGTGCCAGCAGCTTAGCGACAGGAGAGCAGTACTTC. Its translation is CASSLATGEQYF.

CDR3 amino acids: CASSPPGQGLWNEQFF. As DNA, the CDR3 is TGCGCCAGCAGCCCCCCGGGACAGGGACTGTGGAATGAGCAGTTCTTC. The chain joins TRBV4-1 to TRBJ2-1; TRBD1 matches 9 bases. V was pared by 4 bases and J by 7 bases, with 11 bases of the junction left unmatched. The germline CDR1 and CDR2 sequences are MGHRA and YSYEKL. The CDR3 contains 16 residues.

This clone came up a few times. The chain uses TRBV6-5 and TRBJ1-1; maybe TRBD1 (6 bases). There are 13 residues in the CDR3. Trimming cost V 7 bases and J 2 bases, with 11 bases left between them. CDR1 and CDR2 (germline): MNHEY, SVGAGI. The CDR3 nucleotides are TGTGCCAGCAACCCACAGGGAAACACTGAAGCTTTCTTT. As protein: CASNPQGNTEAFF.